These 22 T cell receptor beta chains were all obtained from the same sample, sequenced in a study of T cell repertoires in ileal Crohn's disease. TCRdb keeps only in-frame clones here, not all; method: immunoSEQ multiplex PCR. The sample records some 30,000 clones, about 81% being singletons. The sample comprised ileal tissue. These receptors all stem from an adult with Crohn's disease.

CDR3 residues: CASNRRGTPYEQYF. In DNA form, the CDR3 reads TGTGCCAGCAACCGGCGGGGGACTCCCTACGAGCAGTACTTC. The chain recombines TRBV6-1 with TRBJ2-7; 7 bases fit TRBD2. V shed 7 bases, J shed 2 bases, and the junction held 8 bases outside the gene matches. The CDR3 runs 14 residues. CDR1 is MNHNS and CDR2 is SASEGT in the germline V gene.

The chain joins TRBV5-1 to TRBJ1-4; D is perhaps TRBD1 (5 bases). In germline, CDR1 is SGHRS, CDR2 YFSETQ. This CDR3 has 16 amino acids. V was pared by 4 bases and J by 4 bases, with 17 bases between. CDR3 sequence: CASSQAQGGYNEKLFF. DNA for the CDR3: TGCGCCAGCAGCCAAGCCCAGGGTGGCTATAATGAAAAACTGTTTTTT.

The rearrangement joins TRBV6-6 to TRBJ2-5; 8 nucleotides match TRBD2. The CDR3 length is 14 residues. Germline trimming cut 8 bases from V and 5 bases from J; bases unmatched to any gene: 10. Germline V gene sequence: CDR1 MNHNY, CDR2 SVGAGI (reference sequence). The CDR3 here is CASRRAGGQETQYF. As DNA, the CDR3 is TGTGCCAGCCGAAGGGCGGGGGGCCAGGAGACCCAGTACTTC.

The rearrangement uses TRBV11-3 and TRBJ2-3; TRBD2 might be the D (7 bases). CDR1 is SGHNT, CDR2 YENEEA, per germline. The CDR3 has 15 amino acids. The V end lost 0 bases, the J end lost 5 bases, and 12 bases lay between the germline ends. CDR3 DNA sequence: TGTGCCAGCAGCTTAGACGGGGGGCAGGGAGATACGCAGTATTTT. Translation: CASSLDGGQGDTQYF. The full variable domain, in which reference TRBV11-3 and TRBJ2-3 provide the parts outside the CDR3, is EAGVVQSPRYKIIEKKQPVAFWCNPISGHNTLYWYLQNLGQGPELLIRYENEEAVDDSQLPKDRFSAERLKGVDSTLKIQPAELGDSAVYLCASSLDGGQGDTQYFGPGTRLTVL.

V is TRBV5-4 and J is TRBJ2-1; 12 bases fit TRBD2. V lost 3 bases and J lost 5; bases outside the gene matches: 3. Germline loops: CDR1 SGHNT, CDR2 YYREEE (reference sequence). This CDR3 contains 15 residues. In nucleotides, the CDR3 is TGTGCCAGCAGCTGGGCTAGCGGGGGGGACAATGAGCAGTTCTTC. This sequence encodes CASSWASGGDNEQFF.

The CDR3 DNA follows: TGTGCCAGCAGCCCACGGACAGGGGGAGGCAATCAGCCCCAGCATTTT. It yields the protein CASSPRTGGGNQPQHF. The J gene is TRBJ1-5, the V gene TRBV5-8; 10 bases line up with TRBD1. Germline assignment: CDR1 SGHTS and CDR2 YDEGEE. Trimming took 4 bases from V and 2 from J; bases not matched to a gene: 6. The CDR3 runs to 16 residues.

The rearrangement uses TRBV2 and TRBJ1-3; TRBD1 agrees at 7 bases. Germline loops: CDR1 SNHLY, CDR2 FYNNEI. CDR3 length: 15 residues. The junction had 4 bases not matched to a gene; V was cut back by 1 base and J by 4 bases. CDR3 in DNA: TGTGCCAGCAGTGAAGGGCAGGGGGGAGGAAACACCATATATTTT. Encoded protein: CASSEGQGGGNTIYF.

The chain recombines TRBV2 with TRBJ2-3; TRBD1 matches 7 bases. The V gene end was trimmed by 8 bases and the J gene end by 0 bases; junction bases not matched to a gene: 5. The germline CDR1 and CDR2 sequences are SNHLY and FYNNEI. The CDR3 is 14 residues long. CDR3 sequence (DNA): TGTGCCAGCGGACAGGACTCTAGCACAGATACGCAGTATTTT. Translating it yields CASGQDSSTDTQYF. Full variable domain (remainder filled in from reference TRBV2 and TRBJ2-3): EPEVTQTPSHQVTQMGQEVILRCVPISNHLYFYWYRQILGQKVEFLVSFYNNEISEKSEIFDDQFSVERPDGSNFTLKIRSTKLEDSAMYFCASGQDSSTDTQYFGPGTRLTVL.

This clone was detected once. CDR3 nucleotides: TGTGCCAGCTCATTGAACATGGGACAGGGGGGAGCTTTCTTT. Translating gives CASSLNMGQGGAFF. The V and J genes are TRBV18 and TRBJ1-1, with TRBD1 matching over 11 bases. The CDR3 spans 14 residues. Trimming cost V 5 bases and J 10 bases; bases outside gene matches: 9. The germline gives CDR1 KGHSH, CDR2 LQKENI.

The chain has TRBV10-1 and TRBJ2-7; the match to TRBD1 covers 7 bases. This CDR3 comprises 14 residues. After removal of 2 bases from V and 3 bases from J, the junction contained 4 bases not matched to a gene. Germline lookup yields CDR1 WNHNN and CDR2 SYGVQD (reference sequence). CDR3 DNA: TGCGCCAGCAGTGAGGACAGGGTAAGCTACGAGCAGTACTTC. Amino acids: CASSEDRVSYEQYF.

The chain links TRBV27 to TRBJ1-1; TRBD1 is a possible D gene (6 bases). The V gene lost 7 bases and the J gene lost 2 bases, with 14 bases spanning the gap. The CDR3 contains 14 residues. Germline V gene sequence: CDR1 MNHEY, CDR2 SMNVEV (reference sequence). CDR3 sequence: CASKLGGANTEAFF. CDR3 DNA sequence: TGTGCCAGCAAACTTGGGGGGGCCAACACTGAAGCTTTCTTT.

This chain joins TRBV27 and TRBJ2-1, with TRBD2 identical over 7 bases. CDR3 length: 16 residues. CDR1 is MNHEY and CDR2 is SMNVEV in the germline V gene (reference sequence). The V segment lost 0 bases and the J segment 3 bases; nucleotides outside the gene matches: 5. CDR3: CASSLSIQRGYNEQFF. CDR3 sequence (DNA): TGTGCCAGCAGTTTATCGATCCAGCGGGGCTACAATGAGCAGTTCTTC.

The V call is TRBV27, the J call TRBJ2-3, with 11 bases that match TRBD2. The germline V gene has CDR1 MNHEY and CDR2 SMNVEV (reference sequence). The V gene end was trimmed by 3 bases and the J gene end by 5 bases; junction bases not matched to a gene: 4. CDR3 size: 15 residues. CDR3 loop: CASSLALAGGDTQYF. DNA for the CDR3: TGTGCCAGCAGTTTGGCCCTAGCGGGGGGAGATACGCAGTATTTT.

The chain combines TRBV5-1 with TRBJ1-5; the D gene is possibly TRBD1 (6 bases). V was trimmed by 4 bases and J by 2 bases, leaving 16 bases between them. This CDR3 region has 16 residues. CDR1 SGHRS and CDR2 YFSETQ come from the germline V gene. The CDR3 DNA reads TGCGCCAGCAGCCCAGGACAGACCTCTGGCAATCAGCCCCAGCATTTT. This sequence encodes CASSPGQTSGNQPQHF.

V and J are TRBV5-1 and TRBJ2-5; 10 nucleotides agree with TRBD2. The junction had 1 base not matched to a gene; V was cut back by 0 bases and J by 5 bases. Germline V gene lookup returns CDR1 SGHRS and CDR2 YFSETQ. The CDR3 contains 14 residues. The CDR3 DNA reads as TGCGCCAGCAGCTTGGGGACTAGCGGTGAGACCCAGTACTTC. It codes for CASSLGTSGETQYF.

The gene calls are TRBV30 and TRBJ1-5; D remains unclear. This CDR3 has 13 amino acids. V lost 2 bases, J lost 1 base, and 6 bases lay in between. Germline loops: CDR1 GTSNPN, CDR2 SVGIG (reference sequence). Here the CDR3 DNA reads TGTGCCTGGAGTTCCCTGAGCAATCAGCCCCAGCATTTT. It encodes CAWSSLSNQPQHF.

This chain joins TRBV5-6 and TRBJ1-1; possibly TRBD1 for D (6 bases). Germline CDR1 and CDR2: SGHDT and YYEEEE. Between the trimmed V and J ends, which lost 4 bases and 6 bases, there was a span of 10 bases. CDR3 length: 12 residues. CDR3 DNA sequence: TGTGCCAGCAGCGACGGACAGCCTGAAGCTTTCTTT. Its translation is CASSDGQPEAFF.

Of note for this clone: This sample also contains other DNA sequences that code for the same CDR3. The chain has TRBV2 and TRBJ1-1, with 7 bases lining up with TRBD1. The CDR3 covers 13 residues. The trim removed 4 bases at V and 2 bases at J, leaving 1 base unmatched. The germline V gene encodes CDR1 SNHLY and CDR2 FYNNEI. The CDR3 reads CASSGQGNTEAFF. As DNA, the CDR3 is TGTGCCAGCAGTGGACAGGGAAACACTGAAGCTTTCTTT.

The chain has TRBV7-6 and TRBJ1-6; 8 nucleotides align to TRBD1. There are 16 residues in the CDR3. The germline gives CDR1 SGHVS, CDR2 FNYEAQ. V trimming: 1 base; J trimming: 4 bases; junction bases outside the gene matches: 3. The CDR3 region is CASSLEGTGYNSPLHF. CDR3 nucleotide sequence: TGTGCCAGCAGCTTAGAGGGGACAGGATATAATTCACCCCTCCACTTT. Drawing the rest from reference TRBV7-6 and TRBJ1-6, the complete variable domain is GAGVSQSPRYKVTKRGQDVALRCDPISGHVSLYWYRQALGQGPEFLTYFNYEAQQDKSGLPNDRFSAERPEGSISTLTIQRTEQRDSAMYRCASSLEGTGYNSPLHFGNGTRLTVT.

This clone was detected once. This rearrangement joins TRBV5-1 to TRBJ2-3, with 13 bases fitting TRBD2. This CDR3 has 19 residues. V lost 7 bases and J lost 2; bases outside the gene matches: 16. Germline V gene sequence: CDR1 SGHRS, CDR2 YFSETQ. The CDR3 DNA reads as TGCGCCAGCCGCAAGGGGGGAAGACTAGCGGGGGGTTCCACAGATACGCAGTATTTT. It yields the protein CASRKGGRLAGGSTDTQYF.

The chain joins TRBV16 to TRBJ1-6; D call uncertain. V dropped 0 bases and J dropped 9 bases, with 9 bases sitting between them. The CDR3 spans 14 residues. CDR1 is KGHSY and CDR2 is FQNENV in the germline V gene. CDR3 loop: CASSQSIGGSPLHF. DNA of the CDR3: TGTGCCAGCAGCCAATCGATCGGCGGTTCACCCCTCCACTTT.

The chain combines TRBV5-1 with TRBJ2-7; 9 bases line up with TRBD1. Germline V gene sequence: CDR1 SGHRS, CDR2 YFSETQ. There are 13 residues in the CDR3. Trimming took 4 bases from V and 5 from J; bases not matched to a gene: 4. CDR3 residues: CASSIRTGDEQYF. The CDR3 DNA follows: TGCGCCAGCAGCATCCGGACAGGGGACGAGCAGTACTTC.